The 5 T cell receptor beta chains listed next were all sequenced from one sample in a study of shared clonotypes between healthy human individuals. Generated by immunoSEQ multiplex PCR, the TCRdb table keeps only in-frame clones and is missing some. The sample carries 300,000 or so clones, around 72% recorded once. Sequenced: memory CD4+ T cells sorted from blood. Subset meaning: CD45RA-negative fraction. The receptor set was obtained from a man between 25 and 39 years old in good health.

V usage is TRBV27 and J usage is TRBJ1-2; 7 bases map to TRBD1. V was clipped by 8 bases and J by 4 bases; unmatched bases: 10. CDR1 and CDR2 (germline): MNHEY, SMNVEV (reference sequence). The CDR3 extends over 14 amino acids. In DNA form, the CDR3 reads TGTGCCAGCCTCGCCCGGGACAGTGTCTATGGCTACACCTTC. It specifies CASLARDSVYGYTF.

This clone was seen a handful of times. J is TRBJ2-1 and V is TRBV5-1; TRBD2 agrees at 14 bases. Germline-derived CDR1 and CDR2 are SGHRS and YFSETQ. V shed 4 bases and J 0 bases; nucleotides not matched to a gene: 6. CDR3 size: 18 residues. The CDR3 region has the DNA TGCGCCAGCAGCCGGGGACTAGCGGGAGAAACCTCCTACAATGAGCAGTTCTTC. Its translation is CASSRGLAGETSYNEQFF. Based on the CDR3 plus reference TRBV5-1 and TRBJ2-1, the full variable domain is KAGVTQTPRYLIKTRGQQVTLSCSPISGHRSVSWYQQTPGQGLQFLFEYFSETQRNKGNFPGRFSGRQFSNSRSEMNVSTLELGDSALYLCASSRGLAGETSYNEQFFGPGTRLTVL.

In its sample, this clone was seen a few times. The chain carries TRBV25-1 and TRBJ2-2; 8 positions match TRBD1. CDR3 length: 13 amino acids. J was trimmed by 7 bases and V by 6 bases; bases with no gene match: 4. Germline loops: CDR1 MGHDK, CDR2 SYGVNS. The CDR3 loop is CASRTGAHGELFF. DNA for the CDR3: TGTGCCAGCAGGACAGGGGCCCACGGGGAGCTGTTTTTT.

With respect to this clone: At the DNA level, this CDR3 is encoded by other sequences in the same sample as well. The CDR3 bases are TGTGCCAGCAGTCTCGGGGAGACCCAGTACTTC. Protein product: CASSLGETQYF. The chain carries TRBV27 and TRBJ2-5; D is undetermined. V lost 5 bases and J lost 5, with 6 bases in between. Germline loops: CDR1 MNHEY, CDR2 SMNVEV (reference sequence). The CDR3 contains 11 residues.

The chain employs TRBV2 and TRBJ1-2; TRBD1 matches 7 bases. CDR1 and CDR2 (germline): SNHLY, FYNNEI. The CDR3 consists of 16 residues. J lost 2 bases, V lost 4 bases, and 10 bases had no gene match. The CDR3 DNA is TGTGCCAGCAGTGTCCGGGACAGCTCGTCGAACTATGGCTACACCTTC. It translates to CASSVRDSSSNYGYTF.